This T cell receptor (beta chain) emerged from a study of OX40 agonist ivuxolimab in advanced cancers. On the study more broadly: Partial responses occurred in Three dose-escalation patients, one with hepatocellular carcinoma and two with cutaneous melanoma.

Findings and limits, study-wide: Partial responders at 0.1-3.0 mg/kg had among the lowest clonal expansion. In general, CD8+ T cells held more expanded clones than CD4+ did, on average.

Clones were sequenced by immunoSEQ multiplex PCR, and TCRdb holds only the in-frame ones, with some missing. Of just under 65,000 clones listed, under 95% were seen once; the top ten hold over 4%. Germline V gene sequence: CDR1 MNHEY, CDR2 SVGAGI. This CDR3 is 12 amino acids long. V lost 6 bases to trimming and J lost 1 base, with 6 bases between them. Comments on this clone: Its antigen remains unidentified.

The TCR was taken from an adult with an advanced solid tumor such as melanoma, head and neck, liver or kidney cancer. The material was CD4+ or CD8+ T cells sorted from blood, obtained in a trial of the OX40 agonist ivuxolimab. The J gene is TRBJ1-1, the V gene TRBV6-5; D is undetermined. In DNA, the CDR3 is TGTGCCAGCAGAATGACGAACACTGAAGCTTTCTTT. The encoded protein is CASRMTNTEAFF.